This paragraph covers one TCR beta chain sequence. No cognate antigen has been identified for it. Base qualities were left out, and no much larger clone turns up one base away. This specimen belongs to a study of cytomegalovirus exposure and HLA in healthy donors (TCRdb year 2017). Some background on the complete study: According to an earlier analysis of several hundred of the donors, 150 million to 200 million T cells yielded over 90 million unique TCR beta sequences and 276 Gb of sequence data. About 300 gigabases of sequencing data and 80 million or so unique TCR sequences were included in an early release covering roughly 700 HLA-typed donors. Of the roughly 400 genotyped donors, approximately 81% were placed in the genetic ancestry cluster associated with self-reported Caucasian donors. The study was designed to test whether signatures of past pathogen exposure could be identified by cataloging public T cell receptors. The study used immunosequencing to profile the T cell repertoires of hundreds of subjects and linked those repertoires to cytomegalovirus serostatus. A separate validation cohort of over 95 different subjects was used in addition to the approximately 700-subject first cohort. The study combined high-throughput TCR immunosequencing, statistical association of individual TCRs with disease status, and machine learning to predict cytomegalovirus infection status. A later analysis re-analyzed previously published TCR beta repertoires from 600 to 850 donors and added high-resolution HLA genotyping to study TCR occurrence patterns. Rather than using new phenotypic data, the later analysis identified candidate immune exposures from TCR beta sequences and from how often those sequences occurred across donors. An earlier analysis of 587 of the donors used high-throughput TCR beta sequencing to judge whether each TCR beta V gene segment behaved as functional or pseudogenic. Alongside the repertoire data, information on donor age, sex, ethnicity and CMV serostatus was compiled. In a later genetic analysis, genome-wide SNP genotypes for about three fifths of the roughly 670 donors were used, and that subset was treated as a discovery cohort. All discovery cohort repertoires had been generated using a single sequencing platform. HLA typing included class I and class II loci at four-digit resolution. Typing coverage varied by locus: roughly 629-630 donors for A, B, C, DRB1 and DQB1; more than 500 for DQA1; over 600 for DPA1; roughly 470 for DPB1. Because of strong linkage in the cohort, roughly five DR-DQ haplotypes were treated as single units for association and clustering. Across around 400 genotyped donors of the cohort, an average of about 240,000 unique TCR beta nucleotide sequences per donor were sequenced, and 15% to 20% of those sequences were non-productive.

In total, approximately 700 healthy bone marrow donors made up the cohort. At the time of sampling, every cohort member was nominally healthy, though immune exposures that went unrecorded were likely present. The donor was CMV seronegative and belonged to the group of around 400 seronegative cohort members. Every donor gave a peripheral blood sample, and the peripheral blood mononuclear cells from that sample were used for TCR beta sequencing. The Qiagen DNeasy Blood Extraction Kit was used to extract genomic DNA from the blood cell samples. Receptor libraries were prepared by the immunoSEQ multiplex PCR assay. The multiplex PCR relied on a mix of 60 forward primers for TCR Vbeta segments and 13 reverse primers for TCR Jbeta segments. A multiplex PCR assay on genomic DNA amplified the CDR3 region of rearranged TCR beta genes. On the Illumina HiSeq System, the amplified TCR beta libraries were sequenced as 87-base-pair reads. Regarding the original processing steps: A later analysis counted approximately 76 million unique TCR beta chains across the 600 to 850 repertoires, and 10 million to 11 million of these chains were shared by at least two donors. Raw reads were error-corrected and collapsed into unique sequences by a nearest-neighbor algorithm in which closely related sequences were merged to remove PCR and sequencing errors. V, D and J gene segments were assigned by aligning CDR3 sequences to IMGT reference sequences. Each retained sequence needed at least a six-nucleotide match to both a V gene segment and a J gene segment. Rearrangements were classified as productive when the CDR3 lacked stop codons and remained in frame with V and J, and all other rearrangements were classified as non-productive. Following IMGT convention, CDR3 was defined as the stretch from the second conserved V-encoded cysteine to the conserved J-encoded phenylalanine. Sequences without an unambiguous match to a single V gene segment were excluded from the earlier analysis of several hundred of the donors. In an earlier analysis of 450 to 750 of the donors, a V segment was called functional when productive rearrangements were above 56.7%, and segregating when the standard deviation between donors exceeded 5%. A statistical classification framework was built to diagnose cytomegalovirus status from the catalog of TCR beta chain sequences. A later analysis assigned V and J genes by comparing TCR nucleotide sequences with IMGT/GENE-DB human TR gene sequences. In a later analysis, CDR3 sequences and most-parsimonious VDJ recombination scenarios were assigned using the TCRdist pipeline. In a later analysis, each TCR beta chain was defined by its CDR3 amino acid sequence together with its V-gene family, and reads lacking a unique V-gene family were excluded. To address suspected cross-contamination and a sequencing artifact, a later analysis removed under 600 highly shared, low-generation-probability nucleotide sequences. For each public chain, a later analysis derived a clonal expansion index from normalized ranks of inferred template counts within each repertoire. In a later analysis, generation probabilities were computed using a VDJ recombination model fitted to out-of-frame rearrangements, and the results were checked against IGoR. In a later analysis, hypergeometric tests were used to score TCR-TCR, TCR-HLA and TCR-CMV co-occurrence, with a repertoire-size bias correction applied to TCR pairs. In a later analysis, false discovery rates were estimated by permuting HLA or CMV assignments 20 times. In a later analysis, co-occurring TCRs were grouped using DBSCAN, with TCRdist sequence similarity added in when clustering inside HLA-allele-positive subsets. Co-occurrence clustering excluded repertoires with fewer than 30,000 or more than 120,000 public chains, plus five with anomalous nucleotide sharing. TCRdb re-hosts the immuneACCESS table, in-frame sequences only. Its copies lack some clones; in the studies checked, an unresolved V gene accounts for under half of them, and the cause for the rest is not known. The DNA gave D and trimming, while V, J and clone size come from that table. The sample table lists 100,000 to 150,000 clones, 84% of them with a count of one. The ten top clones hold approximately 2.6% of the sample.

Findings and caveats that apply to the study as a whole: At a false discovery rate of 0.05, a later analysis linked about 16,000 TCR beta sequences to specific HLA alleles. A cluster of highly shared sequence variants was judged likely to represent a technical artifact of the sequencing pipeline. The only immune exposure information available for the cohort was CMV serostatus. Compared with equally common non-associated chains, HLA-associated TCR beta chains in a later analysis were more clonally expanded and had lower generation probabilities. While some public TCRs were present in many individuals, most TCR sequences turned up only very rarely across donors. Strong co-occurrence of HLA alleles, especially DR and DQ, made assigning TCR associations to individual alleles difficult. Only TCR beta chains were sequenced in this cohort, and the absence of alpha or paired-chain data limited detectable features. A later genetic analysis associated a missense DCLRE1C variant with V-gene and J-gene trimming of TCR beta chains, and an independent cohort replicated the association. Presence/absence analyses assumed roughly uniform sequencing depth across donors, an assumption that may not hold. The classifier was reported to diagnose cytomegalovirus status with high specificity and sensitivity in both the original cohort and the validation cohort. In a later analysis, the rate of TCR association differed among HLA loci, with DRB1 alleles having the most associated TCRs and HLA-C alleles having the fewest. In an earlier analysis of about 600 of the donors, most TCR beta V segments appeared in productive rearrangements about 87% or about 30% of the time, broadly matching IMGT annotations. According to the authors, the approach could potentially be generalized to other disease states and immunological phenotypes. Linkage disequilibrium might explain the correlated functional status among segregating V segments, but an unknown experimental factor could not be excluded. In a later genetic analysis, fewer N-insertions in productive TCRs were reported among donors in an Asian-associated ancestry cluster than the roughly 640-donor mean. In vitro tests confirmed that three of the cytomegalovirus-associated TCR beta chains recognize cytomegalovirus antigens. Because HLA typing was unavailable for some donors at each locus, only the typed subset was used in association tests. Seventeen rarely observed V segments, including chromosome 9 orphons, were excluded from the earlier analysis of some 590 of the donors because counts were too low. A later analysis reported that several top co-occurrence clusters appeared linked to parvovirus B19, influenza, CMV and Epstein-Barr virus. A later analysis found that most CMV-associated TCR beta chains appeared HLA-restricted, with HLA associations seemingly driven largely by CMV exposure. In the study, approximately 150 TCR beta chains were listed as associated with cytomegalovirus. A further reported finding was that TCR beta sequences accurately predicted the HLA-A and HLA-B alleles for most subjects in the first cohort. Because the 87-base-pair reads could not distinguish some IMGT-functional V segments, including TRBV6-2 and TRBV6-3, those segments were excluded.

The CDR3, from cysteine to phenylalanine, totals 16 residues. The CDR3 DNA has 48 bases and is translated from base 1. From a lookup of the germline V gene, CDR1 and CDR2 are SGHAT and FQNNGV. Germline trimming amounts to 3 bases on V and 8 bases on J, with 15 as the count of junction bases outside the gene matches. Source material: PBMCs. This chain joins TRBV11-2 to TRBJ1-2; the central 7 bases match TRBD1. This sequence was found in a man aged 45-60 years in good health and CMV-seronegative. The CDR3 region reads CASSFEMTDREEGYTF. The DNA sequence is TGTGCCAGCAGCTTTGAGATGACTGACAGGGAAGAAGGCTACACCTTC.